This entry concerns a single T cell receptor beta chain. Its specificity is unknown. The data belong to a study of CXCR3-negative and CXCR3-positive naive CD8 T cells. Study conclusions and caveats: Naive cells positive for CXCR3 carried more hydrophobic TRB CDR3s than CXCR3-negative ones.

Germline loops: CDR1 SEHNR, CDR2 FQNEAQ (reference sequence). The CDR3 has 13 amino acids. UMI labels and 5' RACE were used to prepare the TRB cDNA libraries. TCRdb re-called the 5' RACE reads; every CDR3 protein appears as one record, without DNA. In all, the sample yields around 110,000 distinct CDR3 sequences. The specimen sequenced was naive CXCR3+ CD8+ T cells from blood. Documented subset: CD45RO-CCR7+CD27+CD95- naive CD8+ T cells expressing CXCR3 (TNR3+). The TCR sequence derives from a human donor in good health. Some clones in this sample may be carry-over from other donors' samples. The gene calls are TRBV7-9 and TRBJ2-7; TCRdb lists TRBD2, though no DNA is available to test this call. CDR3: CASSFGSGYEQYF.